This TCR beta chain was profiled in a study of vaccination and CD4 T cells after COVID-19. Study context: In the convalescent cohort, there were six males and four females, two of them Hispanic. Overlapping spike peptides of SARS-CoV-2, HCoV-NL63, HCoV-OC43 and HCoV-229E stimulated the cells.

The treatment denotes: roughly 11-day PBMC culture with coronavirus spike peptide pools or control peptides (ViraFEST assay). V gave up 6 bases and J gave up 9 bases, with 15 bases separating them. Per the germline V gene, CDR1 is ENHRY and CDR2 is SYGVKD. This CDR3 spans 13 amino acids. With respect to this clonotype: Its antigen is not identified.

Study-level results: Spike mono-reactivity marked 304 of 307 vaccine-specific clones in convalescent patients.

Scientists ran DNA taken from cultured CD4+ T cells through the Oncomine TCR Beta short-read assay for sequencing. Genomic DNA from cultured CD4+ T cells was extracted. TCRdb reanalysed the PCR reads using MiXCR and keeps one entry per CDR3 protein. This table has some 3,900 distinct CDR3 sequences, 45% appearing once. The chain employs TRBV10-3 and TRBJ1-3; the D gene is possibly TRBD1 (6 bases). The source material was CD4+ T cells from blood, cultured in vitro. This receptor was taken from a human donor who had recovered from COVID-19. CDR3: CAISDLRDTTIYF. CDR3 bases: TGTGCCATCAGCGACCTCCGGGACACCACCATATATTTT.